The 24 T cell receptor beta chains listed next were all sequenced from one sample in a study of blood T cell repertoires in COVID-19. TCRdb keeps only in-frame clones here, not all; method: immunoSEQ multiplex PCR. The data show a few hundred thousand clones, under 90% seen once. The specimen sequenced was PBMCs or T cells enriched from blood (not recorded which). The origin of the receptors is a woman between 18 and 29 years old who had recovered from COVID-19.

CDR3 protein: CASSRLARETQYF. As DNA, the CDR3 is TGTGCCAGCTCCCGACTAGCGCGAGAGACCCAGTACTTC. This sequence joins TRBV18 and TRBJ2-5, with 8 bases that match TRBD2. The V segment lost 6 bases and the J segment 4 bases; nucleotides outside the gene matches: 4. Germline CDR1 reads KGHSH; CDR2 reads LQKENI. This CDR3 spans 13 amino acids.

This clone showed up just once. The chain joins TRBV3-1 (or the pseudogene TRBV3-2) to TRBJ2-5, with 10 bases lining up with TRBD2. V shed 0 bases and J 5 bases; nucleotides not matched to a gene: 12. The CDR3 covers 18 residues. Germline V gene lookup returns CDR1 LGHDT and CDR2 YNNKEL (reference sequence). CDR3 loop: CASSQDFDGLAGVETQYF. In DNA, the CDR3 is TGTGCCAGCAGCCAAGATTTTGATGGGCTAGCGGGAGTCGAGACCCAGTACTTC.

The chain uses TRBV7-6 and TRBJ1-2, with 11 bases fitting TRBD1. Trimming removed 5 bases from V and 7 bases from J; junction bases left unmatched: 6. CDR3 size: 14 residues. Germline V gene data show CDR1 as SGHVS and CDR2 as FNYEAQ. In DNA, the CDR3 is TGTGCCAGCAGCCAGGGACAGGGGGAGTTTGGCTACACCTTC. It yields the protein CASSQGQGEFGYTF. Together with reference TRBV7-6 and TRBJ1-2, the CDR3 gives the full variable domain: GAGVSQSPRYKVTKRGQDVALRCDPISGHVSLYWYRQALGQGPEFLTYFNYEAQQDKSGLPNDRFSAERPEGSISTLTIQRTEQRDSAMYRCASSQGQGEFGYTFGSGTRLTVV.

The V gene is TRBV27, the J gene TRBJ1-5; 12 positions match TRBD1. Germline V lookup: CDR1 MNHEY, CDR2 SMNVEV (reference sequence). This CDR3 is built from 15 residues. Germline trimming cut 5 bases from V and 6 bases from J; bases unmatched to any gene: 5. CDR3 in amino acids: CASSPGTGGGQPQHF. CDR3 sequence (DNA): TGTGCCAGCAGTCCGGGGACAGGGGGCGGTCAGCCCCAGCATTTT.

The chain has TRBV14 and TRBJ2-7; possible D gene TRBD1, 6 bases. Germline assignment: CDR1 SGHDN and CDR2 FVKESK. V lost 0 bases and J 0 bases, leaving 9 bases between the germline ends. This CDR3 spans 15 amino acids. CDR3 nucleotide sequence: TGTGCCAGCAGCCAAGATCTGACAGGCTCCTACGAGCAGTACTTC. This encodes CASSQDLTGSYEQYF.

The chain links TRBV29-1 to TRBJ2-1, with 14 bases fitting TRBD2. Trimming cost V 6 bases and J 8 bases; bases outside gene matches: 3. The CDR3 contains 13 residues. Germline values: CDR1 SQVTM, CDR2 ANQGSEA. CDR3 nucleotide sequence: TGCAGCGTAGGGACTAGCGGGAGCTATGAGCAGTTCTTC. This translates into CSVGTSGSYEQFF.

Only a few counts were recorded for this clone. The chain recombines TRBV6-5 with TRBJ2-7; 10 nucleotides match TRBD2. The length of the CDR3 is 15 residues. CDR1 is MNHEY, CDR2 SVGAGI, per germline. J lost 6 bases, V lost 6 bases, and 11 bases had no gene match. The CDR3, as DNA: TGTGCCAGCAGAAACGCCGGGACTAGCGTTGGCGAGCAGTACTTC. Its translation is CASRNAGTSVGEQYF.

Of note for this clone: An end of the junction differs from the germline gene, which may be a read error. The V and J genes are TRBV5-1 and TRBJ2-5; possible D gene TRBD2, 5 bases. The V gene's germline CDR1 is SGHRS and CDR2 YFSETQ. This CDR3 contains 11 residues. The CDR3 protein is CASSFSAGSDF. DNA for the CDR3: TGCGCCAGCAGCTTTAGCGCTGGTTCGGACTTC.

The J gene is TRBJ2-5, the V gene TRBV30; 7 bases match TRBD1. CDR3 length: 13 amino acids. Germline V gives CDR1 GTSNPN, CDR2 SVGIG (reference sequence). J was trimmed by 4 bases and V by 0 bases; bases with no gene match: 2. As DNA, the CDR3 is TGTGCCTGGAGTGTACACAGGGGAGAGACCCAGTACTTC. This gives the protein CAWSVHRGETQYF.

The chain couples TRBV28 to TRBJ2-7; 8 bases are shared with TRBD1. The CDR3 contains 15 residues. Germline V gives CDR1 MDHEN, CDR2 SYDVKM. The ends lost 4 bases at V and 5 bases at J; junction bases unmatched: 10. The CDR3 DNA reads TGTGCCAGCAGTTCCCCCCGGACAGGGAGCCACGAGCAGTACTTC. It is translated as CASSSPRTGSHEQYF.

The CDR3 sequence: CASSFHRRYYSGNTIYF. CDR3 in DNA: TGTGCCAGCAGCTTTCACAGGAGATATTACTCTGGAAACACCATATATTTT. V is TRBV5-8 and J is TRBJ1-3, with D perhaps matching TRBD1 (5 bases). CDR1 and CDR2 from the germline V gene are SGHTS and YDEGEE. CDR3 length equals 17 residues. Deletions cut 2 bases from V and 0 bases from J, with 15 bases between.

The J gene is TRBJ1-2, the V gene TRBV7-2; D possibly corresponds to TRBD1 (6 bases). Germline CDR1 and CDR2: SGHTA and FQGNSA. V lost 2 bases and J 4 bases, leaving 14 bases between the germline ends. The CDR3 is 15 amino acids. The CDR3: CASSLSQGYIYGYTF. The CDR3 nucleotides are TGTGCCAGCAGCTTATCGCAGGGGTATATCTATGGCTACACCTTC.

For the CDR3, the DNA is TGTGCCAGCAGTTGGGGGGGGTCCCTCTCTGGAAACACCATATATTTT. It codes for CASSWGGSLSGNTIYF. The rearrangement joins TRBV2 to TRBJ1-3; perhaps TRBD1 as D (5 bases). V lost 5 bases, J lost 0 bases, and 14 bases lay in between. The germline V gene encodes CDR1 SNHLY and CDR2 FYNNEI. The CDR3 extends over 16 amino acids.

The rearrangement links TRBV12-5 to TRBJ1-2, with 7 bases lining up with TRBD1. CDR3 length equals 15 residues. V shed 2 bases and J 10 bases; nucleotides not matched to a gene: 13. Germline-derived CDR1 and CDR2 are LGHNT and FRNRAP. CDR3 protein: CASGLPGTALNDYTF. Here the CDR3 DNA reads TGTGCTAGTGGTTTGCCAGGGACAGCCCTAAATGACTACACCTTC.

The rearrangement links TRBV4-1 to TRBJ2-2; a weak D match, TRBD1 (6 bases). V lost 2 bases and J lost 6, with 16 bases in between. The germline V gene encodes CDR1 MGHRA and CDR2 YSYEKL. There are 16 residues in the CDR3. The CDR3 DNA reads as TGCGCCAGCAGCCAAAGTCCGCAGGGGTTTCCCGGGGAGCTGTTTTTT. Amino acid sequence: CASSQSPQGFPGELFF.

This chain links TRBV14 with TRBJ2-7; possibly TRBD1 for D (5 bases). Germline V gives CDR1 SGHDN, CDR2 FVKESK. V lost 1 base and J lost 5, with 15 bases in between. The CDR3 is 15 amino acids. The CDR3 DNA reads as TGTGCCAGCAGCCAAGTCGCAGGGTATGGGGACGAGCAGTACTTC. This sequence encodes CASSQVAGYGDEQYF.

The chain carries TRBV30 and TRBJ2-7; 9 bases map to TRBD1. CDR3 length: 13 amino acids. Germline V gene lookup returns CDR1 GTSNPN and CDR2 SVGIG (reference sequence). The trim removed 8 bases at V and 5 bases at J, leaving 10 bases unmatched. The CDR3 sequence: CALSGTGTHEQYF. The DNA for the CDR3 is TGTGCCCTATCCGGGACAGGGACACACGAGCAGTACTTC.

This clone has more than one count but fewer than ten. J is TRBJ2-5 and V is TRBV9; 14 bases match TRBD2. Trimming removed 4 bases from V and 7 bases from J; junction bases left unmatched: 6. This CDR3 region has 15 residues. Germline loops: CDR1 SGDLS, CDR2 YYNGEE. CDR3 sequence reads: CASSPGTSGGVTQYF. CDR3 nucleotides: TGTGCCAGCAGCCCAGGGACTAGCGGGGGAGTGACCCAGTACTTC.

This clone was counted a single time. This sequence joins TRBV5-8 and TRBJ2-3; D is perhaps TRBD1 (5 bases). The V end lost 4 bases, the J end lost 5 bases, and 14 bases lay between the germline ends. The germline V gene has CDR1 SGHTS and CDR2 YDEGEE. This CDR3 has 14 amino acids. CDR3 sequence (DNA): TGTGCCAGCAGCATCAGGACATTGAGAGATACGCAGTATTTT. Amino acids: CASSIRTLRDTQYF.

J is TRBJ2-7 and V is TRBV11-2; 8 bases agree with TRBD2. V shed 6 bases, J shed 3 bases, and the junction held 4 bases outside the gene matches. The CDR3 totals 13 residues. Germline values: CDR1 SGHAT, CDR2 FQNNGV. CDR3 DNA: TGTGCCAGCAGGGGACTAGGCTACTACGAGCAGTACTTC. This encodes CASRGLGYYEQYF.

V gene TRBV6-4 combines with J gene TRBJ1-1; possibly TRBD1 for D (5 bases). The CDR3 contains 13 residues. Trimming stripped 5 bases from V and 4 bases from J, with 11 bases between. Germline V gene sequence: CDR1 MRHNA, CDR2 SNTAGT. CDR3 in amino acids: CASSNGGSTEAFF. CDR3 DNA sequence: TGTGCCAGCAGTAATGGGGGGAGCACTGAAGCTTTCTTT.

The chain is built from TRBV19 and TRBJ1-2; 12 bases fit TRBD1. Germline V CDR1 and CDR2: LNHDA, SQIVND (reference sequence). V dropped 4 bases and J dropped 5; count of bases not matched to a gene: 8. The CDR3 runs 16 residues. The CDR3 protein is CASSTAGTGGEYGYTF. The CDR3 DNA sequence: TGTGCCAGTAGTACAGCCGGGACAGGGGGCGAGTATGGCTACACCTTC.

The chain uses TRBV29-1 and TRBJ1-1; a possible D gene is TRBD1 (5 bases). This CDR3 spans 14 amino acids. Deletions cut 3 bases from V and 4 bases from J, with 15 bases between. CDR1 and CDR2 (germline): SQVTM, ANQGSEA. In DNA form, the CDR3 reads TGCAGCGTTGATCGTGGGGGGTCGGGCACTGAAGCTTTCTTT. Its translation: CSVDRGGSGTEAFF. The full variable domain, in which reference TRBV29-1 and TRBJ1-1 provide the parts outside the CDR3, is SAVISQKPSRDICQRGTSLTIQCQVDSQVTMMFWYRQQPGQSLTLIATANQGSEATYESGFVIDKFPISRPNLTFSTLTVSNMSPEDSSIYLCSVDRGGSGTEAFFGQGTRLTVV.

V usage is TRBV10-3 and J usage is TRBJ1-5; D perhaps matches TRBD1 (5 bases). Trimming removed 3 bases at V and 0 bases at J, with 18 bases between. The germline V gene encodes CDR1 ENHRY and CDR2 SYGVKD. The CDR3 covers 18 residues. The CDR3 here is CAISDSRAGRGSNQPQHF. In DNA form, the CDR3 reads TGTGCCATCAGTGACTCGAGGGCAGGGAGGGGTAGCAATCAGCCCCAGCATTTT.